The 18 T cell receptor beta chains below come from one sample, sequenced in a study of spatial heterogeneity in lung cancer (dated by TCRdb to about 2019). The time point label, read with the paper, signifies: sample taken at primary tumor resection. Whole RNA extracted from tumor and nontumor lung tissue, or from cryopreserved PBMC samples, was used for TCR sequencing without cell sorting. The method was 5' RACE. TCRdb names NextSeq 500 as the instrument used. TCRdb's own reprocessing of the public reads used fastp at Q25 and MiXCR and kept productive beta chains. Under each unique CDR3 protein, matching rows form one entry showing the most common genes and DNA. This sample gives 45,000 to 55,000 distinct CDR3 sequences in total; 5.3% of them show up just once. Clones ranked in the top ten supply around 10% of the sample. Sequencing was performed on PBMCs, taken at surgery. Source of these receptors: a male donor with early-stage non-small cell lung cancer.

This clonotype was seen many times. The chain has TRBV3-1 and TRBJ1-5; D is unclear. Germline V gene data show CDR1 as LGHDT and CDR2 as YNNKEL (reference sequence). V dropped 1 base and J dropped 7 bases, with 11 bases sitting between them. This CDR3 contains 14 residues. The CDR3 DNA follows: TGTGCCAGCAGCCAAGGAGTAGGGCTCCAGCCCCAGCATTTT. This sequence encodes CASSQGVGLQPQHF.

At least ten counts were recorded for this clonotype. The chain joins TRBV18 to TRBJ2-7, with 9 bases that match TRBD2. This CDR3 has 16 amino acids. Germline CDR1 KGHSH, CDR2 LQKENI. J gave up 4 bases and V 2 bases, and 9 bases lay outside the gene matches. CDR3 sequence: CASSPRKSSGNYEQYF. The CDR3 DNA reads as TGTGCCAGCTCACCAAGGAAGTCTAGCGGGAATTACGAGCAGTACTTC. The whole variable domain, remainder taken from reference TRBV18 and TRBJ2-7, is NAGVMQNPRHLVRRRGQEARLRCSPMKGHSHVYWYRQLPEEGLKFMVYLQKENIIDESGMPKERFSAEFPKEGPSILRIQQVVRGDSAAYFCASSPRKSSGNYEQYFGPGTRLTVT.

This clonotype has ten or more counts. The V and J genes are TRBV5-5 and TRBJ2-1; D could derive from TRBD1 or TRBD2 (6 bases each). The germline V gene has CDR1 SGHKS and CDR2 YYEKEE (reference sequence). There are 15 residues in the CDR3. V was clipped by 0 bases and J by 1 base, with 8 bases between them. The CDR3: CASSLEGGSYNEQFF. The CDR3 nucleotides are TGTGCCAGCAGCTTGGAGGGGGGATCCTACAATGAGCAGTTCTTC.

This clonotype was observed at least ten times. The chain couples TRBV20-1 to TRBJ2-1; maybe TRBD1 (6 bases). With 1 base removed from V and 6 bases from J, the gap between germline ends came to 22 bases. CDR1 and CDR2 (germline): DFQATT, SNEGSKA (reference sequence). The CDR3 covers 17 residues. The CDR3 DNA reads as TGCAGTGCTAGAGCCGAAGTTGGGGCAGGGGCTGGCAATGAGCAGTTCTTC. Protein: CSARAEVGAGAGNEQFF.

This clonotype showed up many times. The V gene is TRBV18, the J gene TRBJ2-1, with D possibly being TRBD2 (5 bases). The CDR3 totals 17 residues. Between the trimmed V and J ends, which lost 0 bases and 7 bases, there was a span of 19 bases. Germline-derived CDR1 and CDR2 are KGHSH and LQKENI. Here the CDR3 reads CASSPPTAGGVTNEQFF. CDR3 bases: TGTGCCAGCTCACCACCGACCGCTGGAGGAGTCACGAATGAGCAGTTCTTC.

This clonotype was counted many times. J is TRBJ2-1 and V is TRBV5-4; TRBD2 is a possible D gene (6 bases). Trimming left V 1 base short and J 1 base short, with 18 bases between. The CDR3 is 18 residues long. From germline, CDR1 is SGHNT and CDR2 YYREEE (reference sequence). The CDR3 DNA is TGTGCCAGCAGCTTGAGGGTAGCTTCGCGGGGATCCTACAATGAGCAGTTCTTC. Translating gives CASSLRVASRGSYNEQFF. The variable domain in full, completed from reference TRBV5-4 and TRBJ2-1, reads ETGVTQSPTHLIKTRGQQVTLRCSSQSGHNTVSWYQQALGQGPQFIFQYYREEENGRGNFPPRFSGLQFPNYSSELNVNALELDDSALYLCASSLRVASRGSYNEQFFGPGTRLTVL.

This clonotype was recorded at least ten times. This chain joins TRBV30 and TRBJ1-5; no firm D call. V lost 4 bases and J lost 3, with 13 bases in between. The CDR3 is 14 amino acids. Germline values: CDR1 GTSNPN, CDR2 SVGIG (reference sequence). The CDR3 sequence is CAWNYNGLNQPQHF. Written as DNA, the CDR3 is TGTGCCTGGAACTATAACGGTCTCAATCAGCCCCAGCATTTT.

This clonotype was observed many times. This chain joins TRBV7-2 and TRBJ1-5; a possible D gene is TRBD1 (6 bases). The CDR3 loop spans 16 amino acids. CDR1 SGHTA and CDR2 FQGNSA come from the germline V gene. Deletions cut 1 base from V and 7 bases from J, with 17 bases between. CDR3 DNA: TGTGCCAGCAGCTTAGGGGGGCCAGGGAAGGACCAGCCCCAGCATTTT. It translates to CASSLGGPGKDQPQHF.

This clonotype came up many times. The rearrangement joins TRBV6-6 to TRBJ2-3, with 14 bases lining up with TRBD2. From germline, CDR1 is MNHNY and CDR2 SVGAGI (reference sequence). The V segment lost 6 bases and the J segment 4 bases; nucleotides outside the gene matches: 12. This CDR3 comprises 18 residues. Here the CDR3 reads CASRPPRGLAGESDTQYF. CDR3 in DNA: TGTGCCAGCAGACCCCCCCGGGGACTAGCGGGAGAGTCAGATACGCAGTATTTT.

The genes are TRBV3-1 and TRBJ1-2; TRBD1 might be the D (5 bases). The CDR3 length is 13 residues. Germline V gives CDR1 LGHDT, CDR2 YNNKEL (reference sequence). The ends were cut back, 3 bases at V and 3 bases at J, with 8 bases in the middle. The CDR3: CASSHVQDYGYTF. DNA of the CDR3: TGTGCCAGCAGCCATGTACAGGACTATGGCTACACCTTC.

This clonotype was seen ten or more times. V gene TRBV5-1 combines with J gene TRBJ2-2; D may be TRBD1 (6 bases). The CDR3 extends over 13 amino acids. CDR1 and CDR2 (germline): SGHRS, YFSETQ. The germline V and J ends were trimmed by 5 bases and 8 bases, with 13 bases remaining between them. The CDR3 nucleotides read TGCGCCAGCAGTTCAGGGGCGCGTGGGGAGCTGTTTTTT. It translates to CASSSGARGELFF.

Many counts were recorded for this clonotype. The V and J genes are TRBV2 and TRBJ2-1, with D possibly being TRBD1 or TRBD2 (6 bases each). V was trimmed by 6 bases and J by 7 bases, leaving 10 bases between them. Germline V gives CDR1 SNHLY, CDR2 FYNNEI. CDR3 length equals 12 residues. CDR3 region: CASRAGQNEQFF. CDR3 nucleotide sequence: TGTGCCAGCAGGGCGGGACAAAATGAGCAGTTCTTC. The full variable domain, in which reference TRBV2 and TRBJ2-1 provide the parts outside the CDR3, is EPEVTQTPSHQVTQMGQEVILRCVPISNHLYFYWYRQILGQKVEFLVSFYNNEISEKSEIFDDQFSVERPDGSNFTLKIRSTKLEDSAMYFCASRAGQNEQFFGPGTRLTVL.

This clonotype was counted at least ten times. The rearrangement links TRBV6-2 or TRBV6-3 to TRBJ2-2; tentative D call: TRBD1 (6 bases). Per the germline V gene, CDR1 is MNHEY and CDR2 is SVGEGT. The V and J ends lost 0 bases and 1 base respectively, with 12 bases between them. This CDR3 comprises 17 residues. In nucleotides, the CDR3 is TGTGCCAGCAGTTACTCTAACAGGGTCCTGAACACCGGGGAGCTGTTTTTT. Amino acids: CASSYSNRVLNTGELFF.

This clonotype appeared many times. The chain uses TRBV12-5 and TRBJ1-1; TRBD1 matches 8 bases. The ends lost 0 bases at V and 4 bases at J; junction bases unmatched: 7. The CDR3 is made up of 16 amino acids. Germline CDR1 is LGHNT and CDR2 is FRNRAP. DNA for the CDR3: TGTGCTAGTGGTTTGGTCCCGACAGGGGTGACCACTGAAGCTTTCTTT. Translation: CASGLVPTGVTTEAFF.

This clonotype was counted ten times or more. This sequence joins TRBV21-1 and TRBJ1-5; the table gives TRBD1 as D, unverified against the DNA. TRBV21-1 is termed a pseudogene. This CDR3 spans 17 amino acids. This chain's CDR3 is CASSKPVATGEPQPQHF. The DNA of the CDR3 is TGTGCCAGCAGCAAACCGGTTGCGACAGGGGAGCCTCAGCCCCAGCATTTT.

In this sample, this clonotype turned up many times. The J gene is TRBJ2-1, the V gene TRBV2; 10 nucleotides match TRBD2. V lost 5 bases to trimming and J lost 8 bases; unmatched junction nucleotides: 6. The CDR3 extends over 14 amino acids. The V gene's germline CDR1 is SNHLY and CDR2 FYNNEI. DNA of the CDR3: TGTGCCAGCAGTCCGGGACTAGCGAACCATGAGCAGTTCTTC. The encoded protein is CASSPGLANHEQFF.

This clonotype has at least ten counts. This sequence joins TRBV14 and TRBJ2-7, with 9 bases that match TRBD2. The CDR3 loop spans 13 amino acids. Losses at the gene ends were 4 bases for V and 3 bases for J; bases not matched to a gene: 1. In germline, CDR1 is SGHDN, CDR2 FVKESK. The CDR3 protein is CASSLAGVYEQYF. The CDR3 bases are TGTGCCAGCAGCCTAGCGGGAGTCTACGAGCAGTACTTC.

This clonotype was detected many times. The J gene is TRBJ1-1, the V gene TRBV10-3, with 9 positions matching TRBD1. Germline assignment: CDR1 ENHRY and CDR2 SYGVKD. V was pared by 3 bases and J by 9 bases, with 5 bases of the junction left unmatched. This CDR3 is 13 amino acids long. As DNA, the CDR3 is TGTGCCATCAGTGAACGGGACAGGGAAAAAGCTTTCTTT. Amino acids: CAISERDREKAFF.